Below, 20 T cell receptor beta chains from the same sample are listed, as sequenced in a study of blood T cell repertoires in COVID-19. Assay: immunoSEQ multiplex PCR; the TCRdb copy retains only in-frame clones and omits some. Here the sample spans 350,000 to 400,000 clones, less than 90% being singletons. Material for sequencing was PBMCs or T cells enriched from blood (not recorded which). Receptors were obtained from a woman between 25 and 40 years old who had recovered from COVID-19.

This clone is a singleton in its sample. This chain connects TRBV7-9 to TRBJ2-7; 8 bases match TRBD1. This CDR3 contains 14 residues. V shed 4 bases, J shed 3 bases, and the junction held 5 bases outside the gene matches. Germline V CDR1 and CDR2: SEHNR, FQNEAQ (reference sequence). CDR3: CASSSRTGNYEQYF. As DNA, the CDR3 is TGTGCCAGCAGCTCTCGGACAGGGAACTACGAGCAGTACTTC.

This chain connects TRBV10-3 to TRBJ2-1, with 8 nucleotides matching TRBD2. The CDR3 extends over 14 amino acids. The J segment lost 3 bases and the V segment lost 5 bases, leaving 3 bases of the junction unmatched. CDR1 and CDR2 from the germline V gene are ENHRY and SYGVKD. The CDR3 sequence: CAISTSGNYNEQFF. The DNA of the CDR3 is TGTGCCATCAGTACTAGCGGAAACTACAATGAGCAGTTCTTC.

The sample holds a few counts of this clone. CDR3 sequence: CASSLGRVHEQYF. The CDR3 DNA follows: TGTGCCAGCAGCTTGGGCAGGGTCCACGAGCAGTACTTC. The chain combines TRBV5-6 with TRBJ2-7; the D gene is possibly TRBD1 (5 bases). Germline lookup yields CDR1 SGHDT and CDR2 YYEEEE. V dropped 0 bases and J dropped 5 bases, with 9 bases sitting between them. CDR3 size: 13 residues. Full variable domain (remainder filled in from reference TRBV5-6 and TRBJ2-7): DAGVTQSPTHLIKTRGQQVTLRCSPKSGHDTVSWYQQALGQGPQFIFQYYEEEERQRGNFPDRFSGHQFPNYSSELNVNALLLGDSALYLCASSLGRVHEQYFGPGTRLTVT.

As for this clone: Within the sample, other DNA sequences also encode this same CDR3. This chain links TRBV19 with TRBJ2-1; 10 nucleotides align to TRBD1. Germline V gene data show CDR1 as LNHDA and CDR2 as SQIVND (reference sequence). With 2 bases clipped from V and 6 bases from J, the junction kept 1 base outside the gene matches. CDR3 length: 14 amino acids. The CDR3 DNA reads TGTGCCAGTAGTATACGGGACAGGGGCAATGAGCAGTTCTTC. Translating it yields CASSIRDRGNEQFF.

This clone came up once. The gene calls are TRBV19 and TRBJ2-3; 8 positions agree with TRBD2. This CDR3 is built from 19 residues. In germline, CDR1 is LNHDA, CDR2 SQIVND (reference sequence). With V trimmed by 5 bases and J by 2 bases, 18 bases remained unmatched. CDR3 protein: CASSAPDRGGFFPTDTQYF. The CDR3 bases are TGTGCCAGTAGTGCGCCAGACCGGGGGGGTTTTTTCCCCACAGATACGCAGTATTTT. Full variable domain (rest looked up from reference TRBV19 and TRBJ2-3): DGGITQSPKYLFRKEGQNVTLSCEQNLNHDAMYWYRQDPGQGLRLIYYSQIVNDFQKGDIAEGYSVSREKKESFPLTVTSAQKNPTAFYLCASSAPDRGGFFPTDTQYFGPGTRLTVL.

This clone was seen only once. The chain joins TRBV18 to TRBJ1-3, with D possibly being TRBD1 (5 bases). From germline, CDR1 is KGHSH and CDR2 LQKENI. The V and J ends lost 1 base and 8 bases respectively, with 12 bases between them. This CDR3 is 14 amino acids long. CDR3 region: CASSPRGDWDTIYF. Here the CDR3 DNA reads TGTGCCAGCTCACCACGCGGGGACTGGGACACCATATATTTT.

The chain links TRBV19 to TRBJ1-2, with TRBD1 matching 7 bases. Germline CDR1 reads LNHDA; CDR2 reads SQIVND (reference sequence). The trim removed 6 bases at V and 7 bases at J, leaving 8 bases unmatched. CDR3 length: 13 amino acids. This CDR3 reads CASRIEGALGYTF. In nucleotides, the CDR3 is TGTGCCAGTAGGATCGAGGGGGCGCTTGGCTACACCTTC.

This chain links TRBV5-4 with TRBJ2-3; maybe TRBD2 (6 bases). From germline, CDR1 is SGHNT and CDR2 YYREEE (reference sequence). This CDR3 comprises 15 residues. Trimming pared 5 bases from V and 3 bases from J, leaving 16 bases between. The CDR3 sequence: CASRVDVGGTDTQYF. In nucleotides, the CDR3 is TGTGCCAGCAGGGTGGACGTCGGGGGTACAGATACGCAGTATTTT.

With regard to this clone: A read error may be the cause here, since a much bigger clone is one base away. V and J are TRBV5-8 and TRBJ1-3; D gene ambiguous. In germline, CDR1 is SGHTS, CDR2 YDEGEE. Trimming removed 0 bases from V and 0 bases from J, with 4 bases in between. This CDR3 is built from 14 residues. CDR3 sequence reads: CASSLDSSGNTIYF. The CDR3, as DNA: TGTGCCAGCAGCTTGGACAGCTCTGGAAACACCATATATTTT.

The chain combines TRBV11-2 with TRBJ1-1; TRBD1 is a possible D gene (5 bases). Germline values: CDR1 SGHAT, CDR2 FQNNGV. V was trimmed by 5 bases and J by 2 bases, leaving 15 bases between them. This CDR3 comprises 15 residues. CDR3 nucleotides: TGTGCCAGCAGCCCGGTGGGGCAGCCCAACACTGAAGCTTTCTTT. Translated, it gives CASSPVGQPNTEAFF.

CDR3 DNA: TGTGCCACCAGTGACTCTGACAGGGATGGCTACACCTTC. Protein: CATSDSDRDGYTF. The V gene is TRBV24-1, the J gene TRBJ1-2; the match to TRBD1 covers 7 bases. The CDR3 has 13 amino acids. Germline-derived CDR1 and CDR2 are KGHDR and SFDVKD. With 4 bases clipped from V and 6 bases from J, the junction kept 4 bases outside the gene matches.

The V call is TRBV7-9, the J call TRBJ2-2; D is unresolved. V shed 6 bases and J shed 2 bases, with 16 bases lying between them. This CDR3 has 16 amino acids. Per germline, CDR1 SEHNR and CDR2 FQNEAQ (reference sequence). CDR3 DNA: TGTGCCAGCAGACCCCCCGGGTCACCAAACACCGGGGAGCTGTTTTTT. The encoded protein is CASRPPGSPNTGELFF.

This clone was observed a single time. The rearrangement joins TRBV7-2 to TRBJ1-1; 10 positions agree with TRBD1. This CDR3 spans 17 amino acids. Germline CDR1 is SGHTA and CDR2 is FQGNSA. J lost 0 bases, V lost 5 bases, and 9 bases had no gene match. CDR3 protein: CASSPLTGGAVNTEAFF. CDR3 nucleotides: TGTGCCAGCAGCCCTCTGACAGGGGGCGCCGTGAACACTGAAGCTTTCTTT.

The chain combines TRBV29-1 with TRBJ1-3, with D possibly being TRBD1 (6 bases). Germline V gene lookup returns CDR1 SQVTM and CDR2 ANQGSEA. The CDR3 is 16 residues long. V shed 4 bases and J shed 0 bases, with 16 bases lying between them. This CDR3 is CSVVGGPDRSGNTIYF. CDR3 DNA sequence: TGCAGCGTTGTCGGGGGGCCGGATCGCTCTGGAAACACCATATATTTT. The full variable domain, its missing parts supplied by reference TRBV29-1 and TRBJ1-3, is SAVISQKPSRDICQRGTSLTIQCQVDSQVTMMFWYRQQPGQSLTLIATANQGSEATYESGFVIDKFPISRPNLTFSTLTVSNMSPEDSSIYLCSVVGGPDRSGNTIYFGEGSWLTVV.

The V and J genes are TRBV7-9 and TRBJ2-1, with 8 bases identical to TRBD2. The germline V gene has CDR1 SEHNR and CDR2 FQNEAQ (reference sequence). The CDR3 loop spans 16 amino acids. V shed 5 bases, J shed 4 bases, and the junction held 10 bases outside the gene matches. The CDR3 is CASSPPGGDLYNEQFF. The CDR3 nucleotides read TGTGCCAGCAGCCCGCCCGGGGGGGACCTTTACAATGAGCAGTTCTTC.

The chain combines TRBV5-1 with TRBJ2-1; 7 positions match TRBD2. This CDR3 is built from 15 residues. Trimming at V came to 4 bases and at J to 5 bases, leaving 9 bases not matched to a gene. Germline V gene data show CDR1 as SGHRS and CDR2 as YFSETQ. The CDR3 here is CASSQEPLADNEQFF. The CDR3 nucleotides read TGCGCCAGCAGCCAGGAACCTCTAGCGGACAATGAGCAGTTCTTC.

This chain joins TRBV27 and TRBJ1-2; D perhaps matches TRBD1 (6 bases). V lost 2 bases and J 0 bases, leaving 10 bases between the germline ends. Germline values: CDR1 MNHEY, CDR2 SMNVEV (reference sequence). The CDR3 is 15 residues long. The CDR3 DNA reads TGTGCCAGCAGTTTAGTAGGGGGTTCTAACTATGGCTACACCTTC. This gives the protein CASSLVGGSNYGYTF.

This chain connects TRBV5-1 to TRBJ1-6; tentatively, D is TRBD1 (6 bases). CDR3 length equals 16 residues. Germline CDR1 is SGHRS and CDR2 is YFSETQ. V was trimmed by 5 bases and J by 7 bases, leaving 19 bases between them. The DNA for the CDR3 is TGCGCCAGCAGACCCGAGACAGGCCTGTCAAATTCACCCCTCCACTTT. This encodes CASRPETGLSNSPLHF.

The rearrangement links TRBV10-1 to TRBJ2-7, with TRBD1 matching over 8 bases. V shed 6 bases, J shed 3 bases, and the junction held 4 bases outside the gene matches. The V gene's germline CDR1 is WNHNN and CDR2 SYGVQD (reference sequence). This CDR3 has 13 residues. The CDR3 here is CASRVQGVYEQYF. In DNA form, the CDR3 reads TGCGCCAGCAGGGTACAGGGGGTCTACGAGCAGTACTTC.

This clone was counted only a few times. The rearrangement joins TRBV19 to TRBJ2-2, with a tentative D call TRBD1 (5 bases). CDR3 length: 15 amino acids. The germline V gene has CDR1 LNHDA and CDR2 SQIVND (reference sequence). Trimming cost V 3 bases and J 1 base, with 9 bases left between them. CDR3 loop: CASSIGAENTGELFF. The CDR3 bases are TGTGCCAGTAGTATTGGGGCAGAGAACACCGGGGAGCTGTTTTTT. The full variable domain, rest sourced from reference TRBV19 and TRBJ2-2, is DGGITQSPKYLFRKEGQNVTLSCEQNLNHDAMYWYRQDPGQGLRLIYYSQIVNDFQKGDIAEGYSVSREKKESFPLTVTSAQKNPTAFYLCASSIGAENTGELFFGEGSRLTVL.